This T cell receptor (beta chain) was identified in a study of Ad26.COV2.S vaccination and SARS-CoV-2 variants. Treatment of the sample: some 20 received Ad26.COV2.S at low or high dose, single or two shots; 5 received placebo; per-sample allocation not given. Day 63 after the first vaccine or placebo injection was the time point for sampling. Profiling relied on immunoSEQ multiplex PCR, and the TCRdb table lists in-frame clones only, not all of them. The table has about 350,000 clones, 70% to 90% seen once. Trimming removed 3 bases at V and 0 bases at J, with 9 bases between. The germline CDR1 and CDR2 sequences are MGHRA and YSYEKL. The CDR3 is 14 residues long.

The V gene is TRBV4-1, the J gene TRBJ2-7; possibly TRBD1 for D (5 bases). Sample: peripheral blood, taken in a trial of Ad26.COV2.S vaccine versus placebo. The receptor was derived from a person aged 18-65 years who received the Ad26.COV2.S COVID-19 vaccine or a placebo. The CDR3 is CASSQGRSSYEQYF. In nucleotides, the CDR3 is TGCGCCAGCAGCCAGGGGCGGTCCTCCTACGAGCAGTACTTC.